The 21 T cell receptor beta chains in this list originate from one sample, sequenced in a study of shared clonotypes between healthy human individuals. Terminally differentiated effector memory CD45RA+ cells were left out of the naive CD8 fraction, which was CD45RO-negative and positively selected for CCR7. Measured with immunoSEQ multiplex PCR; TCRdb has only the in-frame clones, and not every one. The table records 750,000 to 1,000,000 clones, 90% to 95% of them present only once. Sequences were obtained from naive CD8+ T cells sorted from blood. These receptor sequences come from a man in his thirties or forties in good health.

This chain uses TRBV5-5 with TRBJ2-7; D may match TRBD1 or TRBD2 (6 bases each). Germline V gives CDR1 SGHKS, CDR2 YYEKEE (reference sequence). CDR3 length equals 15 residues. Trimming removed 6 bases from V and 2 bases from J, with 18 bases in between. As DNA, the CDR3 is TGTGCCAGCACCAACTTTGGGGGGCCTACCTACGAGCAGTACTTC. Translating gives CASTNFGGPTYEQYF.

This chain joins TRBV16 and TRBJ1-1; 9 bases match TRBD1. This CDR3 is built from 16 residues. With 0 bases clipped from V and 4 bases from J, the junction kept 6 bases outside the gene matches. Per germline, CDR1 KGHSY and CDR2 FQNENV. The CDR3 coding sequence is TGTGCCAGCAGCCAATCTGGTCCGACAGGGGGCACTGAAGCTTTCTTT. Amino acid sequence: CASSQSGPTGGTEAFF.

This clone was seen just once. This chain links TRBV28 with TRBJ1-5; 9 bases are a match to TRBD1. The CDR3 consists of 16 residues. Germline V gene data show CDR1 as MDHEN and CDR2 as SYDVKM. Trimming took 4 bases from V and 6 from J; bases not matched to a gene: 10. This CDR3 reads CASSSNHRTGVQPQHF. The CDR3 coding sequence is TGTGCCAGCAGTTCTAACCACCGGACAGGGGTTCAGCCCCAGCATTTT.

This chain uses TRBV7-6 with TRBJ2-7; D is possibly TRBD2 (5 bases). Trimming took off 3 bases at V and 0 bases at J, with 9 bases between the two ends. Germline V gene data show CDR1 as SGHVS and CDR2 as FNYEAQ. This CDR3 is 14 amino acids long. The CDR3 DNA follows: TGTGCCAGCAGCTTGAGGGAGAGCTCCTACGAGCAGTACTTC. Translating gives CASSLRESSYEQYF. Full variable domain (missing parts from reference TRBV7-6 and TRBJ2-7): GAGVSQSPRYKVTKRGQDVALRCDPISGHVSLYWYRQALGQGPEFLTYFNYEAQQDKSGLPNDRFSAERPEGSISTLTIQRTEQRDSAMYRCASSLRESSYEQYFGPGTRLTVT.

The chain is built from TRBV4-3 and TRBJ2-1; D is unresolved. The CDR3 is made up of 17 amino acids. Germline V gives CDR1 LGHNA, CDR2 YSLEER. V lost 0 bases and J lost 1, with 13 bases in between. CDR3 DNA sequence: TGCGCCAGCAGCCAAGATCTTCAGCCTACTTCCTACAATGAGCAGTTCTTC. This sequence encodes CASSQDLQPTSYNEQFF.

This clone was observed a single time. The J gene is TRBJ1-1, the V gene TRBV10-3; D is perhaps TRBD1 (5 bases). V lost 0 bases and J lost 5, with 16 bases in between. This CDR3 is 16 amino acids long. CDR1 is ENHRY and CDR2 is SYGVKD in the germline V gene. DNA for the CDR3: TGTGCCATCAGTGAGTCAACGATCAGGGATGGGACTGAAGCTTTCTTT. It yields the protein CAISESTIRDGTEAFF.

V usage is TRBV7-9 and J usage is TRBJ2-5; D unresolved. The CDR3 covers 16 residues. CDR1 SEHNR and CDR2 FQNEAQ come from the germline V gene (reference sequence). Trimming shortened V by 6 bases and J by 0 bases, and 17 bases separated the two germline ends. CDR3 nucleotides: TGTGCCAGCAGTTTTTTATCCCGGACCAACCAAGAGACCCAGTACTTC. Amino acid sequence: CASSFLSRTNQETQYF.

The chain carries TRBV6-5 and TRBJ2-1, with 11 nucleotides matching TRBD2. This CDR3 contains 15 residues. Germline CDR1 reads MNHEY; CDR2 reads SVGAGI. The V and J ends lost 5 bases and 6 bases, in that order; junction bases with no gene match: 6. The DNA of the CDR3 is TGTGCCAGCAGTACTGGGACTAGCGGTTTCAATGAGCAGTTCTTC. Translated: CASSTGTSGFNEQFF.

The chain employs TRBV12-5 and TRBJ2-2; D tentatively reads TRBD1 or TRBD2 (6 bases each). Trimming removed 4 bases at V and 8 bases at J, with 8 bases between. The CDR3 runs to 12 residues. Germline CDR1 reads LGHNT; CDR2 reads FRNRAP. The CDR3 nucleotides read TGTGCTAGTGGTTCGGGGGCGGGGGAGCTGTTTTTT. This sequence encodes CASGSGAGELFF.

Turning to this clone: Other DNA sequences within the sample encode an identical CDR3. The chain carries TRBV11-3 and TRBJ2-1; TRBD2 matches 11 bases. CDR1 is SGHNT and CDR2 is YENEEA in the germline V gene. After removal of 5 bases from V and 10 bases from J, the junction contained 4 bases not matched to a gene. The CDR3 covers 13 residues. As DNA, the CDR3 is TGTGCCAGCAGCCCCGGGACTAGCGGAGAGCAGTTCTTC. Translating it yields CASSPGTSGEQFF.

The CDR3 loop is CASSRLDTQYF. The CDR3 DNA reads TGTGCCAGCTCGAGGTTAGATACGCAGTATTTT. This chain uses TRBV18 with TRBJ2-3, with D hard to call. Germline assignment: CDR1 KGHSH and CDR2 LQKENI. The CDR3 spans 11 residues. Trimming cost V 6 bases and J 5 bases, with 6 bases left between them. Full variable domain (remainder filled in from reference TRBV18 and TRBJ2-3): NAGVMQNPRHLVRRRGQEARLRCSPMKGHSHVYWYRQLPEEGLKFMVYLQKENIIDESGMPKERFSAEFPKEGPSILRIQQVVRGDSAAYFCASSRLDTQYFGPGTRLTVL.

This sequence joins TRBV27 and TRBJ1-1, with D unresolved. Looked up from germline, CDR1 is MNHEY and CDR2 is SMNVEV (reference sequence). The length of the CDR3 is 16 residues. Trimming cost V 1 base and J 1 base, with 13 bases left between them. CDR3 in amino acids: CASSLLGVGRNTEAFF. CDR3 DNA sequence: TGTGCCAGCAGTTTATTAGGCGTAGGTCGGAACACTGAAGCTTTCTTT.

The genes are TRBV9 and TRBJ2-1; TRBD2 aligns across 9 bases. V was clipped by 0 bases and J by 2 bases; unmatched bases: 3. The germline V gene encodes CDR1 SGDLS and CDR2 YYNGEE. There are 16 residues in the CDR3. The CDR3 reads CASSVGSGRAYNEQFF. The CDR3, as DNA: TGTGCCAGCAGCGTAGGTAGCGGGAGAGCCTACAATGAGCAGTTCTTC.

The rearrangement joins TRBV7-9 to TRBJ2-1, with 7 bases that match TRBD2. Germline CDR1 is SEHNR and CDR2 is FQNEAQ (reference sequence). With V trimmed by 6 bases and J by 5 bases, 16 bases remained unmatched. The CDR3 runs 17 residues. CDR3 sequence: CASSISGFGLKHNEQFF. The DNA for the CDR3 is TGTGCCAGCAGTATTAGCGGGTTCGGTCTGAAACACAATGAGCAGTTCTTC.

The genes are TRBV27 and TRBJ2-5; a weak D match, TRBD2 (5 bases). CDR1 and CDR2 (germline): MNHEY, SMNVEV (reference sequence). The V and J ends lost 5 bases and 5 bases respectively, with 15 bases between them. This CDR3 region has 14 residues. The CDR3 spells CASSPLATAETQYF. The CDR3 bases are TGTGCCAGCAGTCCTTTAGCGACCGCGGAGACCCAGTACTTC.

This chain uses TRBV4-1 with TRBJ1-4; 8 positions agree with TRBD1. J was trimmed by 4 bases and V by 2 bases; bases with no gene match: 3. Looked up from germline, CDR1 is MGHRA and CDR2 is YSYEKL. The CDR3 covers 15 residues. CDR3 in DNA: TGCGCCAGCAGCCAACCCGACAGGGGTAATGAAAAACTGTTTTTT. Residues: CASSQPDRGNEKLFF.

The J gene is TRBJ2-7, the V gene TRBV7-9; 11 nucleotides agree with TRBD1. Unmatched junction bases numbered 5, after V lost 5 bases and J lost 2 bases. The CDR3 has 15 amino acids. The germline gives CDR1 SEHNR, CDR2 FQNEAQ (reference sequence). The CDR3 region has the DNA TGTGCCAGCAGCCAAGGGACAGGGGGACCCTACGAGCAGTACTTC. Translated, it gives CASSQGTGGPYEQYF. Combining the CDR3 with reference TRBV7-9 and TRBJ2-7 gives the whole variable domain DTGVSQNPRHKITKRGQNVTFRCDPISEHNRLYWYRQTLGQGPEFLTYFQNEAQLEKSRLLSDRFSAERPKGSFSTLEIQRTEQGDSAMYLCASSQGTGGPYEQYFGPGTRLTVT.

The chain joins TRBV2 to TRBJ2-4; 11 bases are shared with TRBD2. This CDR3 spans 16 amino acids. CDR1 is SNHLY and CDR2 is FYNNEI in the germline V gene. J lost 8 bases, V lost 7 bases, and 13 bases had no gene match. The CDR3 region has the DNA TGTGCCAGCATTGGTAGCGGGAGGGCCGCTTTCGACATTCAGTACTTC. Protein sequence: CASIGSGRAAFDIQYF.

V usage is TRBV7-2 and J usage is TRBJ2-5, with TRBD2 matching over 14 bases. CDR3 length: 17 residues. V lost 2 bases, J lost 5 bases, and 7 bases stayed unmatched. The V gene's germline CDR1 is SGHTA and CDR2 FQGNSA. Written as DNA, the CDR3 is TGTGCCAGCAGCTTAAGACTAGCGGGAGGGGTATGGGAGACCCAGTACTTC. This encodes CASSLRLAGGVWETQYF.

The chain recombines TRBV9 with TRBJ2-3; D is ambiguous. The CDR3 loop spans 15 amino acids. The V end lost 0 bases, the J end lost 3 bases, and 11 bases lay between the germline ends. The germline gives CDR1 SGDLS, CDR2 YYNGEE. CDR3 loop: CASSVGYWATDTQYF. The CDR3, as DNA: TGTGCCAGCAGCGTAGGGTATTGGGCAACAGATACGCAGTATTTT.

V and J are TRBV6-6 and TRBJ1-2; D unresolved. The CDR3 is 12 residues long. CDR1 is MNHNY and CDR2 is SVGAGI in the germline V gene (reference sequence). Trimming took 6 bases from V and 8 from J, leaving 13 bases between them. CDR3 sequence (DNA): TGTGCCAGCAGGTCAAGTTTTGGGGGCTACACCTTC. This encodes CASRSSFGGYTF.